This paragraph covers one T cell receptor (beta chain) sequence. Its specificity is unknown. The sample comes from a study of tumor-infiltrating lymphocytes in primary liver carcinoma. Both RNA and DNA were isolated together from approximately 22-30 mg of bulk tissue that had not been sorted. Total RNA amounting to roughly 0.5 ug was the source from which TCR beta cDNA was made with a constant-region primer. For TCR beta, libraries were produced by three nested multiplex PCR rounds using slightly modified ARM-PCR. TCRdb re-derived calls from the multiplex PCR reads in MiXCR, one entry per CDR3 protein. In the table there are under 200,000 distinct CDR3 sequences, over 80% of which are singletons. Whole-study findings and limits: Just around 7.5-25% of top clones spanned all five tumor regions.

The specimen was tumor tissue from primary liver carcinoma. This clonotype was obtained from a middle-aged man with primary liver carcinoma and hepatitis B virus infection.

CDR3 amino acids: CASSLPSGVSGNTIYF. The CDR3 region has the DNA TGTGCCAGCAGTCTACCCTCCGGGGTGAGTGGAAACACCATATATTTT. The V call is TRBV7-9, the J call TRBJ1-3, with no clear D. This CDR3 comprises 16 residues. CDR1 SEHNR and CDR2 FQNEAQ come from the germline V gene (reference sequence). The V end was cut by 6 bases, the J end by 3 bases, with 18 bases between.